The TCR beta chain under discussion was sequenced for a study of OX40 agonist ivuxolimab in advanced cancers. Background on the study: Every 2 weeks, ivuxolimab was infused into the patients intravenously at between 0.01 and 10 mg/kg. Patients assigned to dose escalation were diagnosed with hepatocellular carcinoma, melanoma, renal cell or head and neck cancer.

Regarding this clone: What it binds is unknown.

CDR1 is SGHTA and CDR2 is FQGNSA in the germline V gene. Trimming removed 5 bases from V and 1 base from J, with 15 bases in between. This CDR3 is 15 amino acids long. Study-level findings and limits: The average count of expanded clones was higher among CD8+ T cells than among CD4+.

Sequencing used immunoSEQ multiplex PCR; TCRdb keeps in-frame clones, though not all of them. The data show about 68,000 clones, around 85% seen once. The rearrangement links TRBV7-2 to TRBJ2-7; D possibly corresponds to TRBD2 (5 bases). The specimen comprised CD4+ or CD8+ T cells sorted from blood, sampled in a trial of the OX40 agonist ivuxolimab. The TCR was taken from an adult with an advanced solid tumor such as melanoma, head and neck, liver or kidney cancer. CDR3 protein: CASSLDFHLSYEQYF. Here the CDR3 DNA reads TGTGCCAGCAGCCTGGACTTCCACCTTTCCTACGAGCAGTACTTC.